This T cell receptor beta chain was retrieved from a study of cytomegalovirus exposure and HLA in healthy donors. Study-level findings and limits: Some TCR beta chains (more than 150 of them) were listed as cytomegalovirus-associated.

Germline V gene lookup returns CDR1 SEHNR and CDR2 FQNEAQ (reference sequence). V was trimmed by 5 bases and J by 1 base, leaving 15 bases between them. The CDR3 loop spans 16 amino acids. PCR was performed using 60 Vbeta and 13 Jbeta primers. Clones were read by immunoSEQ multiplex PCR, and TCRdb kept only the in-frame ones, dropping some. The sample is made up of over 90,000 clones, and the top ten hold 3% to 3.5% of it. Concerning this clone itself: Its target is unknown.

Sequenced input: PBMCs. The source is a man between 35 and 55 years old in good health and CMV-seronegative. This chain uses TRBV7-9 with TRBJ1-5; the D gene is possibly TRBD1 (6 bases). CDR3 sequence: CASSTIGGESNQPQHF. The CDR3 bases are TGTGCCAGCAGCACCATTGGGGGCGAAAGCAATCAGCCCCAGCATTTT.